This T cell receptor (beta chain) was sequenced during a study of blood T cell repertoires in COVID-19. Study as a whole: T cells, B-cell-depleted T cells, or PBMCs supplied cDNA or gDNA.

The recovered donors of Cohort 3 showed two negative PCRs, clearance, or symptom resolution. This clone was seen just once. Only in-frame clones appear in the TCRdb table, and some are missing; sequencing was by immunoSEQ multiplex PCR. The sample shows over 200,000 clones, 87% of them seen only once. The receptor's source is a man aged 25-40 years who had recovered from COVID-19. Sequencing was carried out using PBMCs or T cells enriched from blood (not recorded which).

The CDR3 DNA is TGTGCCTGGAGTGTACTGACGGGTGAAAAACTGTTTTTT. Translating gives CAWSVLTGEKLFF. This chain joins TRBV30 and TRBJ1-4; the D is unclear. V lost 0 bases, J lost 7 bases, and 9 bases lay in between. The germline CDR1 and CDR2 sequences are GTSNPN and SVGIG (reference sequence). The CDR3 covers 13 residues.